This T cell receptor beta chain emerged from a study of blood T cells in healthy people across ages. The V and J ends lost 6 bases and 1 base respectively, with 9 bases between them. Looked up from germline, CDR1 is ENHRY and CDR2 is SYGVKD. There are 13 residues in the CDR3. This clonotype has more than one count but fewer than ten. Primed by a sample-barcoded 5' primer and a J-beta primer mix, a second PCR proceeded for 7 to 11 cycles. TCRdb reanalysed the 5' RACE reads using MiXCR and keeps one entry per CDR3 protein. Counted here are some 1.5 million distinct CDR3 sequences, 28% occurring once; the ten biggest clones make up over 7%.

Sequenced input: blood. The V call is TRBV10-3, the J call TRBJ1-1; the D gene is possibly TRBD1 (6 bases). This TCR came from a woman younger than 45 in good health. CDR3 DNA sequence: TGTGCCATCAGGGAGGGGGGGAACACTGAAGCTTTCTTT. Its protein product is CAIREGGNTEAFF.